This is a list of T cell receptor beta chains from one sample in a study of blood T cell repertoires in COVID-19. Measured with immunoSEQ multiplex PCR; TCRdb has only the in-frame clones, and not every one. The table shows around 700,000 clones, with 70% to 90% occurring only once. The sample comprised peripheral blood. These receptors were obtained from a woman aged 18-30 years with acute or convalescent COVID-19. CDR3s include the opening cysteine and the closing phenylalanine or tryptophan. A D gene is named only where the DNA matches it firmly. Some rows have no size entry. The others give once, few or many, or a class for an expanded clone.

j_call v_call d_call clone_size cdr3_aa cdr3_nt
TRBJ1-5 TRBV6-2/TRBV6-3 NA NA CASSYSVGTNQPQHF TGTGCCAGCAGTTACTCTGTCGGTACCAATCAGCCCCAGCATTTT
TRBJ2-1 TRBV3-1/TRBV3-2 TRBD2 NA CASSQDPGGPSEQFF TGTGCCAGCAGCCAAGATCCGGGGGGGCCGTCTGAGCAGTTCTTC
TRBJ2-1 TRBV5-4 TRBD2 NA CASSSGGRPSYEQFF TGTGCCAGCTCGAGCGGGGGGCGCCCTTCTTATGAGCAGTTCTTC
TRBJ1-1 TRBV6-5 NA NA CASSLDGGNTEAFF TGTGCCAGCAGCCTCGATGGAGGGAACACTGAAGCTTTCTTT
TRBJ2-1 TRBV2 TRBD2 few CASRHLVPSGGAQNEQFF TGTGCCAGCAGACACCTAGTACCTAGCGGGGGGGCTCAGAATGAGCAGTTCTTC
TRBJ1-1 TRBV6-8 NA NA CASGYRVNTEAFF TGTGCCAGCGGCTACAGGGTGAACACTGAAGCTTTCTTT
TRBJ2-3 TRBV27 TRBD2 NA CASSTLAGVRDTQYF TGTGCCAGCAGTACACTAGCGGGGGTAAGAGATACGCAGTATTTT
TRBJ1-5 TRBV6-1 NA NA CASSDEGQGSQPQHF TGTGCCAGCAGTGACGAGGGGCAGGGGAGTCAGCCCCAGCATTTT
TRBJ2-7 TRBV7-9 NA NA CASSDSSYEQYF TGTGCCAGCAGCGACAGTTCCTACGAGCAGTACTTC
TRBJ1-1 TRBV30 NA NA CAWSVYRQTGANTEAFF TGTGCCTGGAGTGTCTACCGTCAGACAGGAGCGAACACTGAAGCTTTCTTT
TRBJ2-7 TRBV10-2 NA NA CASSENDRFYF TGCGCCAGCAGTGAGAACGACAGGTTCTACTTC
TRBJ2-1 TRBV25-1 TRBD1 NA CASSEFPGTGGNEQFF TGTGCCAGCAGTGAATTCCCCGGGACAGGGGGCAATGAGCAGTTCTTC
TRBJ1-4 TRBV27 NA NA CASSREYTRATNEKLFF TGTGCCAGCAGTCGGGAATACACTAGAGCAACTAATGAAAAACTGTTTTTT
TRBJ1-6 TRBV9 NA NA CASSVAGVGGSPLHF TGTGCCAGCAGCGTAGCGGGTGTTGGGGGCTCACCCCTCCACTTT
TRBJ1-5 TRBV2 TRBD1 NA CASSGGQGSQPQHF TGTGCCAGCAGTGGAGGACAGGGTAGTCAGCCCCAGCATTTT
TRBJ2-7 TRBV2 NA NA CAILQGYEQYF TGTGCCATTTTACAGGGCTACGAGCAGTACTTC
TRBJ1-1 TRBV6-4 NA NA CASSDSNWSSTEAFF TGTGCCAGCAGTGACTCCAACTGGTCTTCGACTGAAGCTTTCTTT
TRBJ2-1 TRBV9 NA NA CASSIQGGEQFF TGTGCCAGCAGCATACAGGGTGGTGAGCAGTTCTTC
TRBJ2-7 TRBV11-2 TRBD1 NA CASSPNWGQAYEQYF TGTGCCAGCAGCCCGAACTGGGGACAGGCCTACGAGCAGTACTTC
TRBJ1-2 TRBV2 NA NA CASSEIPGLNLFDYGYTF TGTGCCAGCAGTGAAATACCCGGTCTGAACCTATTTGACTATGGCTACACCTTC
TRBJ1-1 TRBV15 TRBD1 few CATSRVRQGATEAFF TGTGCCACCAGCAGAGTCAGGCAGGGGGCCACTGAAGCTTTCTTT
TRBJ1-2 TRBV12-3/TRBV12-4 NA NA CASSFWRGGYTF TGTGCCAGCAGTTTCTGGCGAGGTGGCTACACCTTC
TRBJ1-1 TRBV6-5 NA NA CASSTYGAANTEAFF TGTGCCAGCAGTACCTATGGAGCAGCGAACACTGAAGCTTTCTTT
TRBJ1-2 TRBV24-1 NA NA CATSRGAFEGYTF TGTGCCACCAGTCGGGGGGCGTTTGAAGGCTACACCTTC
TRBJ1-2 TRBV5-6 NA NA CASSLPQALPNGYTF TGTGCCAGCAGCCTCCCGCAGGCACTTCCGAATGGCTACACCTTC
TRBJ1-6 TRBV5-1 NA NA CASRAWVQPNSPLHF TGCGCCAGCAGAGCTTGGGTACAGCCTAATTCACCCCTCCACTTT
TRBJ1-4 TRBV5-5 NA NA CASSWGPDLGNEKLFF TGTGCCAGCAGCTGGGGCCCTGACCTCGGGAATGAAAAACTGTTTTTT